This paragraph covers one TCR beta chain sequence. The antigen remains undetermined. The data were obtained in a study of T cell responses to AZD1222 COVID-19 vaccine. Overall study: Pooled together were second doses at about 4 or about 12 weeks.

The data were produced by immunoSEQ multiplex PCR, yet TCRdb's version contains in-frame clones alone and is incomplete. Here the sample spans approximately 180,000 clones, around 90% being singletons. The CDR3 runs 15 residues. Germline lookup yields CDR1 LGHNA and CDR2 YNFKEQ. Trimming shortened V by 4 bases and J by 3 bases, and 16 bases separated the two germline ends. Study results and caveats: It should be noted that donors were predominantly white British and more often female, and clonal diversity was possibly underestimated.

This TCR was recovered from an adult in good health. This chain joins TRBV4-2 and TRBJ2-7, with TRBD2 as a possible D gene (6 bases). Sequences were derived from peripheral blood, sampled on day 0 of AZD1222 vaccination. The CDR3 loop reads CASSLNRDSSYEQYF. The CDR3 DNA reads TGTGCCAGCAGCCTCAACCGGGACTCCAGCTACGAGCAGTACTTC.